These 21 T cell receptor beta chains originate from one sample sequenced in a study of human T cells and chemical hapten exposure. A single record per CDR3 protein comes from TCRdb applying MiXCR to the RACE reads. The table lists tens of thousands of distinct CDR3 sequences, roughly 11% of them singletons. Time point of the sample: pre-sensitization, week 0. The sample's treatment: therapeutic diphenylcyclopropenone sensitization with weekly scalp DPC. Sequenced here: whole blood, sampled in connection with sensitization to the hapten diphenylcyclopropenone (DPC). Receptors were obtained from a woman in her 50s with alopecia areata. Some clones in this sample may be carry-over from other donors' samples.

This clonotype has ten or more counts. The CDR3 nucleotides are TGTGCCAGCAGTGTTGGGCCAATCAGCGGCTATGGCTACACCTTC. Protein product: CASSVGPISGYGYTF. The V and J genes are TRBV6-1 and TRBJ1-2; D is unresolved. Trimming left V 4 bases short and J 4 bases short, with 16 bases between. The germline V gene has CDR1 MNHNS and CDR2 SASEGT. The CDR3 consists of 15 residues.

The genes are TRBV7-6 and TRBJ2-3, with D possibly being TRBD1 or TRBD2 (5 bases each). The CDR3 covers 15 residues. Germline V CDR1 and CDR2: SGHVS, FNYEAQ. The V gene lost 1 base and the J gene lost 2 bases, with 10 bases spanning the gap. CDR3 region: CASSLGPGATDTQYF. DNA of the CDR3: TGTGCCAGCAGCTTAGGCCCCGGGGCCACAGATACGCAGTATTTT.

This clonotype was seen more than once but under ten times. V and J are TRBV29-1 and TRBJ2-7; 8 bases fit TRBD1. CDR1 is SQVTM, CDR2 ANQGSEA, per germline. The CDR3 is made up of 13 amino acids. The trim removed 4 bases at V and 5 bases at J, leaving 7 bases unmatched. The CDR3 loop is CSVVGQGGNEQYF. The CDR3 DNA sequence: TGCAGCGTTGTTGGACAGGGAGGAAACGAGCAGTACTTC.

This clonotype was detected ten times or more. J is TRBJ2-7 and V is TRBV28; D is perhaps TRBD2 (8 bases). The germline V gene has CDR1 MDHEN and CDR2 SYDVKM. CDR3 length: 14 amino acids. Between the trimmed V and J ends, which lost 6 bases and 2 bases, there was a span of 14 bases. The CDR3 region has the DNA TGTGCCAGCAGCCGGGGGGGACAGCCCTACGAGCAGTACTTC. Its translation is CASSRGGQPYEQYF.

This chain uses TRBV20-1 with TRBJ2-7, with TRBD2 matching 8 bases. V was pared by 0 bases and J by 7 bases, with 8 bases of the junction left unmatched. Germline CDR1 DFQATT, CDR2 SNEGSKA (reference sequence). CDR3 length: 14 amino acids. CDR3: CSARDRGGPEEQYF. As DNA, the CDR3 is TGCAGTGCTAGAGATCGGGGGGGGCCGGAAGAGCAGTACTTC.

The table lists this clonotype with many counts. The chain has TRBV14 and TRBJ1-6; tentative D call: TRBD1 (5 bases). V was clipped by 4 bases and J by 8 bases, with 18 bases between them. The CDR3 is 16 residues long. Germline V gene lookup returns CDR1 SGHDN and CDR2 FVKESK. CDR3 bases: TGTGCCAGCAGCCCCTGGGGACTCGGCGGCTATTCACCCCTCCACTTT. It encodes CASSPWGLGGYSPLHF.

This clonotype was seen at least ten times. The chain has TRBV18 and TRBJ2-7; tentative D call: TRBD1 (6 bases). The CDR3 covers 15 residues. Trimming cost V 6 bases and J 2 bases, with 17 bases left between them. The germline V gene encodes CDR1 KGHSH and CDR2 LQKENI. The CDR3 reads CASSPDRRRAYEQYF. In DNA, the CDR3 is TGTGCCAGCTCGCCCGACAGGCGACGAGCCTACGAGCAGTACTTC.

The rearrangement uses TRBV29-1 and TRBJ2-7; the D is unclear. Germline V lookup: CDR1 SQVTM, CDR2 ANQGSEA. This CDR3 spans 13 amino acids. V lost 5 bases and J lost 2, with 13 bases in between. This CDR3 reads CSVKVVGTYEQYF. The CDR3 DNA follows: TGCAGCGTTAAAGTCGTTGGTACCTACGAGCAGTACTTC.

This clonotype was seen ten or more times. V is TRBV6-5 and J is TRBJ1-1, with D perhaps matching TRBD1 (6 bases). The CDR3 consists of 13 residues. Trimming pared 7 bases from V and 2 bases from J, leaving 11 bases between. CDR1 is MNHEY, CDR2 SVGAGI, per germline. The CDR3 region is CASMSGGNTEAFF. The CDR3 DNA reads as TGTGCCAGCATGTCTGGGGGCAACACTGAAGCTTTCTTT.

The chain is built from TRBV11-2 and TRBJ2-1, with TRBD1 matching over 9 bases. Germline CDR1 SGHAT, CDR2 FQNNGV. V dropped 4 bases and J dropped 10; count of bases not matched to a gene: 2. The CDR3 contains 12 residues. The CDR3 DNA reads as TGTGCCAGCAGCTCTACAGGGGGCGAGCAGTTCTTC. It encodes CASSSTGGEQFF.

The rearrangement uses TRBV7-9 and TRBJ2-1; weak D call: TRBD2 (6 bases). CDR1 is SEHNR, CDR2 FQNEAQ, per germline (reference sequence). The CDR3 contains 13 residues. The germline V and J ends were trimmed by 1 base and 5 bases, with 6 bases remaining between them. CDR3 sequence reads: CASSLGRDNEQFF. CDR3 bases: TGTGCCAGCAGCTTAGGGAGGGACAATGAGCAGTTCTTC.

The chain combines TRBV28 with TRBJ2-4; 7 bases match TRBD1. With 9 bases clipped from V and 9 bases from J, the junction kept 17 bases outside the gene matches. CDR3 length: 15 amino acids. Germline CDR1 MDHEN, CDR2 SYDVKM. The CDR3 coding sequence is TGTGCCAGTAGAGGGACAGCTACTCATGAGGCCATTCAGTACTTC. The encoded protein is CASRGTATHEAIQYF.

This clonotype appeared a few times. This chain connects TRBV20-1 to TRBJ2-5; D remains unclear. Trimming removed 0 bases at V and 5 bases at J, with 16 bases between. Germline assignment: CDR1 DFQATT and CDR2 SNEGSKA (reference sequence). CDR3 length: 15 amino acids. The CDR3 is CSARDRVSPRETQYF. The DNA of the CDR3 is TGCAGTGCTAGAGATCGAGTTAGCCCGAGGGAGACCCAGTACTTC.

This chain links TRBV5-1 with TRBJ1-4, with D perhaps matching TRBD1 (5 bases). This CDR3 contains 14 residues. Between the trimmed V and J ends, which lost 7 bases and 4 bases, there was a span of 14 bases. Germline CDR1 reads SGHRS; CDR2 reads YFSETQ. In nucleotides, the CDR3 is TGCGCCAGCCGTGAGAAGGGGATTAATGAAAAACTGTTTTTT. It yields the protein CASREKGINEKLFF.

This clonotype was detected a few times. This chain connects TRBV30 to TRBJ1-1; D remains unclear. V lost 1 base and J lost 0, with 6 bases in between. From germline, CDR1 is GTSNPN and CDR2 SVGIG (reference sequence). The CDR3 sequence is 13 residues long. Written as DNA, the CDR3 is TGTGCCTGGAGTGGTCAAATGAACACTGAAGCTTTCTTT. Its translation: CAWSGQMNTEAFF.

The sample holds many counts of this clonotype. The chain recombines TRBV7-2 with TRBJ1-5; no clear D. Germline CDR1 reads SGHTA; CDR2 reads FQGNSA. V lost 5 bases and J 4 bases, leaving 6 bases between the germline ends. The CDR3 covers 12 residues. CDR3 nucleotide sequence: TGTGCCAGCAGCCTCAATAATCAGCCCCAGCATTTT. It specifies CASSLNNQPQHF.

This clonotype was seen many times. V and J are TRBV9 and TRBJ2-3; TRBD2 agrees at 10 bases. CDR3 length: 14 amino acids. V lost 2 bases to trimming and J lost 3 bases; unmatched junction nucleotides: 0. The V gene's germline CDR1 is SGDLS and CDR2 YYNGEE. The CDR3: CASSVSGRTDTQYF. The DNA of the CDR3 is TGTGCCAGCAGCGTTAGCGGGAGGACAGATACGCAGTATTTT. Together with reference TRBV9 and TRBJ2-3, the CDR3 gives the full variable domain: DSGVTQTPKHLITATGQRVTLRCSPRSGDLSVYWYQQSLDQGLQFLIQYYNGEERAKGNILERFSAQQFPDLHSELNLSSLELGDSALYFCASSVSGRTDTQYFGPGTRLTVL.

This clonotype has at least ten counts. This chain connects TRBV29-1 to TRBJ1-2, with 10 bases aligning to TRBD1. Germline CDR1 reads SQVTM; CDR2 reads ANQGSEA. The CDR3 covers 12 residues. V gave up 7 bases and J gave up 3 bases; unmatched junction bases: 2. CDR3 protein: CSAGQGDYGYTF. The CDR3 nucleotides are TGCAGCGCTGGACAGGGGGACTATGGCTACACCTTC.

At least ten counts were recorded for this clonotype. The rearrangement links TRBV6-2 or TRBV6-3 to TRBJ1-1, with a tentative D call TRBD1 (6 bases). Trimming cost V 8 bases and J 2 bases, with 12 bases left between them. CDR3 length: 13 residues. Germline CDR1 is MNHEY and CDR2 is SVGEGT. The CDR3 region has the DNA TGTGCCAGCGGGGGACAATTTAACACTGAAGCTTTCTTT. This sequence encodes CASGGQFNTEAFF.

This clonotype appeared a few times. V usage is TRBV6-2 or TRBV6-3 and J usage is TRBJ1-5, with D possibly TRBD1 on 5 matching bases. There are 17 residues in the CDR3. Germline CDR1 is MNHEY and CDR2 is SVGEGT. The V gene lost 0 bases and the J gene lost 3 bases, with 15 bases spanning the gap. Written as DNA, the CDR3 is TGTGCCAGCAGTTACTCCGGGACCGCTCTCCCCAATCAGCCCCAGCATTTT. It is translated as CASSYSGTALPNQPQHF.

This chain links TRBV6-6 with TRBJ1-1, with D unclear. Between the trimmed V and J ends, which lost 2 bases and 4 bases, there was a span of 11 bases. Germline CDR1 reads MNHNY; CDR2 reads SVGAGI (reference sequence). The CDR3 spans 14 residues. The CDR3 loop is CASSYDSGVTEAFF. CDR3 DNA: TGTGCCAGCAGTTACGATTCCGGGGTCACTGAAGCTTTCTTT.